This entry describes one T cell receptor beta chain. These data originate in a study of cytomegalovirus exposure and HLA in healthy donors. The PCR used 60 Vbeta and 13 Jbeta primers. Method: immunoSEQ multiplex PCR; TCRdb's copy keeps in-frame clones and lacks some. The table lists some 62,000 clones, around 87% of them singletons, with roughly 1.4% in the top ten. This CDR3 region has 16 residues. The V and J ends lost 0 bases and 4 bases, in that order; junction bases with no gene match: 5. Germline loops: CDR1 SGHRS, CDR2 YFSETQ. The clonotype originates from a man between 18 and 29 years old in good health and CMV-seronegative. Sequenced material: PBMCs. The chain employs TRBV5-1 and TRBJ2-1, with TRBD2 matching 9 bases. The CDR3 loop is CASSLGSSGEYNEQFF. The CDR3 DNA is TGCGCCAGCAGCTTGGGGTCTAGCGGGGAGTACAATGAGCAGTTCTTC. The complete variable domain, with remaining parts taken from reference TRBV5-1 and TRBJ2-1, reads KAGVTQTPRYLIKTRGQQVTLSCSPISGHRSVSWYQQTPGQGLQFLFEYFSETQRNKGNFPGRFSGRQFSNSRSEMNVSTLELGDSALYLCASSLGSSGEYNEQFFGPGTRLTVL.